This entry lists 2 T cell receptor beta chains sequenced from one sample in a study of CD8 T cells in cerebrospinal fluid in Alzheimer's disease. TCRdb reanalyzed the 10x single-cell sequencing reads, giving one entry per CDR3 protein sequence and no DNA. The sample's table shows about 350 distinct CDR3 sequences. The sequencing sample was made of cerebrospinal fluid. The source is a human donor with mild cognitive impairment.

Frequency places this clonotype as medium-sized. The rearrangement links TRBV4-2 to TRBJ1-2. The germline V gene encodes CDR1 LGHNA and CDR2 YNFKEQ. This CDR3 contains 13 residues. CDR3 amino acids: CASSQDPNYGYTF.

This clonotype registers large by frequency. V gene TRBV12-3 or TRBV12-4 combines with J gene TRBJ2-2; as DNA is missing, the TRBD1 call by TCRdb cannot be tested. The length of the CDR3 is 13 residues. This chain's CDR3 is CASRIQGAGELFF.